Listed below are T cell receptor beta chains from one sample, sequenced in a study of blood T cell repertoires in COVID-19. Profiling relied on immunoSEQ multiplex PCR, and the TCRdb table lists in-frame clones only, not all of them. Of about 140,000 clones in the sample, about 83% are singletons; the top ten hold around 1.4%. The sequenced material came from peripheral blood. These receptors all stem from a human donor in a cohort sampled during active COVID-19. Each CDR3 is given with its conserved first and last residue. The D gene is left open where the match is weak. Expanded clones are given a class, and other clones once, few, many or no size at all.

j_call clone_size d_call v_call cdr3_nt cdr3_aa
TRBJ2-5 NA NA TRBV29-1 TGCAGCGTCGGACAGCCGGAGACCCAGTACTTC CSVGQPETQYF
TRBJ1-2 NA TRBD1 TRBV6-4 TGTGCCAGCAGTGTGGACGGGACAGGGGTATACGGCTACACCTTC CASSVDGTGVYGYTF
TRBJ2-3 NA TRBD1 TRBV25-1 TGTGCCAGCAGTGGTACTCTGGGGACAGGTCAAGATACGCAGTATTTT CASSGTLGTGQDTQYF
TRBJ2-3 once TRBD2 TRBV3-1/TRBV3-2 TGTGCCAGCAGCCAAGGGGTGGAGCGGGGGTACACAGATACGCAGTATTTT CASSQGVERGYTDTQYF
TRBJ1-2 NA TRBD1 TRBV28 TGTGCCAGCAGTCCCTCAGGGGGTTTAGCTAACTATGGCTACACCTTC CASSPSGGLANYGYTF
TRBJ2-1 NA NA TRBV9 TGTGCCAGCAGTACCGCGGGCTCCTCCTACAATGAGCAGTTCTTC CASSTAGSSYNEQFF
TRBJ1-1 NA NA TRBV4-2 TGTGCCAGCAGCCCTGTGACGGGTCGTTCAAACACTGAAGCTTTCTTT CASSPVTGRSNTEAFF
TRBJ2-1 NA NA TRBV19 TGTGCCAGTAGTATAGTGCCCCCAGGACTACTATTCTACAATGAGCAGTTCTTC CASSIVPPGLLFYNEQFF
TRBJ2-3 NA TRBD1 TRBV15 TGTGCCACCAGCAGAGATGGTCAGGGGGCAGATACGCAGTATTTT CATSRDGQGADTQYF
TRBJ1-6 NA TRBD1 TRBV18 TGTGCCAGCTCACCGGGGACAGGGGGTTCACCCCTCCACTTT CASSPGTGGSPLHF
TRBJ1-2 NA TRBD1 TRBV18 TGTGCCAGCTCGCGGGACAGGGTGGAAGGCTACACCTTC CASSRDRVEGYTF
TRBJ1-2 NA NA TRBV24-1 TGTGCCACCAGTGATCCAACTAACTATGGCTACACCTTC CATSDPTNYGYTF
TRBJ2-7 NA TRBD2 TRBV19 TGTGCCAGTAGTGCACGGGCGGGAGGATACTACGAGCAGTACTTC CASSARAGGYYEQYF
TRBJ1-6 NA TRBD1 TRBV27 TGTGCCAGCAGCTTTTACAGGGGAAGCTCCTATAATTCACCCCTCCACTTT CASSFYRGSSYNSPLHF
TRBJ2-2 NA NA TRBV6-2/TRBV6-3 TGTGCCAGCAGTTACCTGGACAGCGCGAACACCGGGGAGCTGTTTTTT CASSYLDSANTGELFF
TRBJ2-7 NA NA TRBV28 TGTGCCAGCAGTTTAAACGATAGAACAGCTGAGTTC CASSLNDRTAEF
TRBJ2-7 NA TRBD2 TRBV28 TGTGCCAGCAGTCCGACCCAAGTAGGCGGGAGCAACGAGCAGTACTTC CASSPTQVGGSNEQYF
TRBJ2-2 NA TRBD2 TRBV19 TGTGCCAGTACTGGTCTAGCGGGACTGGTCGGGGAGCTGTTTTTT CASTGLAGLVGELFF
TRBJ1-3 NA TRBD1 TRBV5-1 TGCGCCAGCAGCGTGGGACAGGCGAACACCATATATTTT CASSVGQANTIYF
TRBJ2-7 NA TRBD2 TRBV5-6 TGTGCCAGCAGCTTATTTAGCGGGATAGCTTCCTACGAGCAGTACTTC CASSLFSGIASYEQYF
TRBJ1-5 few NA TRBV7-9 TGTGCCAGCACGACAGAGGGGGGCAATCAGCCCCAGCATTTT CASTTEGGNQPQHF
TRBJ2-2 once TRBD1 TRBV9 TGTGCCAGCAGCGTATTAGGGGGCAGCACCGGGGAGCTGTTTTTT CASSVLGGSTGELFF
TRBJ2-7 few TRBD2 TRBV5-1 TGCGCCAGCAGCTTGGGGACTAGCGGCTACGAGCAGTACTTC CASSLGTSGYEQYF
TRBJ1-2 NA TRBD1 TRBV7-3 TGTGCCAGCAGCTCCACCCGGGGACAGGATGGCTACACCTTC CASSSTRGQDGYTF
TRBJ2-3 NA NA TRBV5-1 TGCGCCAGCAGCCCGGATGAGGGAAGCACAGATACGCAGTATTTT CASSPDEGSTDTQYF
TRBJ2-1 NA TRBD2 TRBV24-1 TGTGCCACCAGTGATTTAGGCGGCCCCGGGACTAGCGGGGTAGATGAGCAGTTCTTC CATSDLGGPGTSGVDEQFF
TRBJ2-3 once TRBD2 TRBV15 TGTGCCACCAGCTATAGCGGGAGGGTGCCAGATACGCAGTATTTT CATSYSGRVPDTQYF
TRBJ2-5 NA TRBD2 TRBV5-1 TGCGCCAGCAGCTTGTTAGCGGGAGTCGCCGAGACCCAGTACTTC CASSLLAGVAETQYF
TRBJ2-3 NA NA TRBV19 TGTGCCAGTACCCTAGCTGGGGGCGAAGATACGCAGTATTTT CASTLAGGEDTQYF
TRBJ1-6 once NA TRBV6-5 TGTGCCAGCAGTCCCCGGGGGGCACCCCTCCACTTT CASSPRGAPLHF
TRBJ2-5 NA TRBD1 TRBV7-6 TGTGCCAGCAGCCTCGGGACAGACAAGAGAGGGGCCCAGTACTTC CASSLGTDKRGAQYF
TRBJ1-1 NA NA TRBV3-1/TRBV3-2 TGTGCCAGCAGCCAAGTCTCGAACACTGAAGCTTTCTTT CASSQVSNTEAFF
TRBJ2-7 NA TRBD2 TRBV7-9 TGTGCCAGCAGCTTAGCGGCCGGGAGGTTTTCCGAGCAGTACTTC CASSLAAGRFSEQYF
TRBJ1-1 NA NA TRBV5-6 TGTGCCAGCAAGCCCGCCGCGAACACTGAAGCTTTCTTT CASKPAANTEAFF
TRBJ1-1 NA TRBD1 TRBV5-4 TGTGCCAGCAGCAGGGGACAGGGAGGGTGGAAGGGCACTGAAGCTTTCTTT CASSRGQGGWKGTEAFF
TRBJ2-7 few TRBD1 TRBV25-1 TGTGCCAGCAGTGAATCGGACAGGGCCTACGAGCAGTACTTC CASSESDRAYEQYF
TRBJ2-3 NA NA TRBV19 TGTGCCAGTAATTCGGTAGAAGATACGCAGTATTTT CASNSVEDTQYF
TRBJ1-1 NA NA TRBV7-2 TGTGCCAGCAGCTGGAGGCGGTTGGGCACTGAAGCTTTCTTT CASSWRRLGTEAFF
TRBJ1-5 few TRBD1 TRBV19 TGTGCCAGTAGTACGACAGGGGGCGGTCAGCCCCAGCATTTT CASSTTGGGQPQHF
TRBJ2-2 NA NA TRBV28 TGTGCCAGCAGCCTGCTAGCGTCGAACACCGGGGAGCTGTTTTTT CASSLLASNTGELFF
TRBJ1-2 NA NA TRBV7-9 TGTGCCAGTACTCTCAGCGGAGCAGGACTCTATGGCTACACCTTC CASTLSGAGLYGYTF
TRBJ2-2 NA TRBD2 TRBV7-2 TGTGCCAGCAGCTTAGCCCGGACTAGCTCAGGGGAGCTGTTTTTT CASSLARTSSGELFF
TRBJ2-1 NA TRBD2 TRBV20-1 TGCAGTGCTAGTAGGAGCGGGGGAATCAATGAGCAGTTCTTC CSASRSGGINEQFF
TRBJ2-7 NA TRBD2 TRBV19 TGTGCCAGTAGAGGGGCTAGCGGGAGTAGCGAGCAGTACTTC CASRGASGSSEQYF
TRBJ2-7 NA NA TRBV5-1 TGCGCCATCATCCCTCCCCCCGATGGAGTGCAGTACTTC CAIIPPPDGVQYF
TRBJ2-7 NA TRBD2 TRBV28 TGTGCCAGCAGTTCAATCTCTAGCGGGAGGGCCCACGAGCAGTACTTC CASSSISSGRAHEQYF
TRBJ2-7 few TRBD2 TRBV7-2 TGTGCCAGCAGCTTAGGACTAGCGGGAGGTCACGAGTACTTC CASSLGLAGGHEYF
TRBJ2-5 NA NA TRBV9 TGTGCCAGCAGCCTCACCCTACAGGGAGGGAAAGAGACCCAGTACTTC CASSLTLQGGKETQYF
TRBJ2-5 NA TRBD1 TRBV2 TGTGCCAGCAGTCCGCGGACAGGGAATCAAGAGACCCAGTACTTC CASSPRTGNQETQYF
TRBJ1-1 NA NA TRBV7-8 TGTGCCAGCAGCTCCCTAGATCGGGGGATTTCTGAAGCTTTCTTT CASSSLDRGISEAFF
TRBJ2-3 NA TRBD2 TRBV7-3 TGTGCCAGCAGCTTATACGCGTCTAGCGGGAGAGTGACAGATACGCAGTATTTT CASSLYASSGRVTDTQYF
TRBJ2-6 NA NA TRBV5-1 TGCGCCAGCAGCTTGGGGGTGACGGAGGCCTCTGGGGCCAACGTCCTGACTTTC CASSLGVTEASGANVLTF
TRBJ2-7 NA NA TRBV7-6 TGTGCCAGCAGCTTAGCGCACACAGGCACCTACGAGCAGTACTTC CASSLAHTGTYEQYF
TRBJ2-7 NA TRBD2 TRBV28 TGTGCCAGCAGTTTAACGGGGGGATACGAGCAGTACTTC CASSLTGGYEQYF
TRBJ1-4 NA TRBD1 TRBV6-2/TRBV6-3 TGTGCCAGCAGTACCTCGGGACAGGGGTTAGAAAAACTGTTTTTT CASSTSGQGLEKLFF
TRBJ2-7 NA NA TRBV6-5 TGTGCCAGCAGTCGGGCTAATAGAGGGCTCTACGAGCAGTACTTC CASSRANRGLYEQYF